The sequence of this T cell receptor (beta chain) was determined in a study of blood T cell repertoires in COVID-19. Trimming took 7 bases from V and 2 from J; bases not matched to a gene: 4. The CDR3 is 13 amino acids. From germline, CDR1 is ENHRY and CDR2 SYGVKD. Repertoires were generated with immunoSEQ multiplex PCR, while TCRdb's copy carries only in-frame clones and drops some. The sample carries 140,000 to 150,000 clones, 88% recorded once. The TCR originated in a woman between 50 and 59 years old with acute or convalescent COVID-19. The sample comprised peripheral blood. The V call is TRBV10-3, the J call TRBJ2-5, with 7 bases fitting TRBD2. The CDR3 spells CAINRDYQETQYF. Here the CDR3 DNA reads TGTGCCATCAACCGGGACTATCAAGAGACCCAGTACTTC.